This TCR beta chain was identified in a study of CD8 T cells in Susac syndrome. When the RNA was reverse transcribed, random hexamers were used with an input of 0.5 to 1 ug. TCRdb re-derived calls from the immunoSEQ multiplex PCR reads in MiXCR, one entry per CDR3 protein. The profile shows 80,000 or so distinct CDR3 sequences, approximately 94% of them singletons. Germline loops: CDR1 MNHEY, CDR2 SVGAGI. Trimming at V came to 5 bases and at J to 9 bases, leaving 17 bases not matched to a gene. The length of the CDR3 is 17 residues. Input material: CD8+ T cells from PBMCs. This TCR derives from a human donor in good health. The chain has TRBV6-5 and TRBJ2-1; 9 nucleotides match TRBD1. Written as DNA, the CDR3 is TGTGCCAGCAGTCTACCGACGGCCGGGACAGGGTTCTTTGAGCAGTTCTTC. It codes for CASSLPTAGTGFFEQFF.